What follows are 32 T cell receptor beta chains derived from one specimen sequenced in a study of cytomegalovirus exposure and HLA in healthy donors. PCR primers comprised 60 Vbeta and 13 Jbeta primers. TCRdb's table, derived via immunoSEQ multiplex PCR, lists solely in-frame clones and lacks some. The table lists approximately 100,000 clones, approximately 80% of them singletons. The source material was PBMCs. All receptors come from a woman aged 25 to 39 in good health and CMV-seronegative.

The gene calls are TRBV28 and TRBJ2-7, with unresolved D. Germline V gene data show CDR1 as MDHEN and CDR2 as SYDVKM. V was clipped by 3 bases and J by 6 bases, with 12 bases between them. The CDR3 loop spans 13 amino acids. In nucleotides, the CDR3 is TGTGCCAGCAGTTTGCCACGGTCGGGCGAGCAGTACTTC. Translating gives CASSLPRSGEQYF.

V gene TRBV9 combines with J gene TRBJ1-5; 8 nucleotides line up with TRBD1. After removal of 2 bases from V and 8 bases from J, the junction contained 9 bases not matched to a gene. Germline lookup yields CDR1 SGDLS and CDR2 YYNGEE. CDR3 length: 15 residues. CDR3 residues: CASSVGQGNLEPQHF. The DNA for the CDR3 is TGTGCCAGCAGCGTTGGACAGGGTAATTTAGAGCCCCAGCATTTT.

J is TRBJ2-7 and V is TRBV28, with 9 bases aligning to TRBD1. V lost 10 bases, J lost 9 bases, and 13 bases stayed unmatched. The CDR3 sequence is 13 residues long. Germline loops: CDR1 MDHEN, CDR2 SYDVKM. The CDR3 is CAIAGTGNPGQYF. CDR3 DNA: TGTGCCATCGCCGGGACAGGGAACCCAGGGCAGTACTTC.

This clone was recorded a few times. This rearrangement joins TRBV19 to TRBJ2-1; no firm D call. This CDR3 has 13 amino acids. The V end was cut by 5 bases, the J end by 8 bases, with 13 bases between. In germline, CDR1 is LNHDA, CDR2 SQIVND (reference sequence). CDR3 region: CASSPGGFHEQFF. In DNA, the CDR3 is TGTGCCAGTAGTCCTGGCGGTTTTCATGAGCAGTTCTTC.

This clone showed up just a few times. The chain has TRBV18 and TRBJ2-4; 8 bases are a match to TRBD1. The ends lost 6 bases at V and 5 bases at J; junction bases unmatched: 3. In germline, CDR1 is KGHSH, CDR2 LQKENI. The CDR3 runs to 13 residues. This chain's CDR3 is CASSQGQENIQYF. Here the CDR3 DNA reads TGTGCCAGCTCCCAGGGACAGGAAAACATTCAGTACTTC.

V usage is TRBV5-4 and J usage is TRBJ2-6, with a tentative D call TRBD1 (6 bases). Germline loops: CDR1 SGHNT, CDR2 YYREEE (reference sequence). The CDR3 length is 17 residues. With 3 bases removed from V and 4 bases from J, the gap between germline ends came to 17 bases. The CDR3 protein is CASSSGTTSRGANVLTF. In DNA, the CDR3 is TGTGCCAGCAGCTCTGGGACAACTTCACGGGGGGCCAACGTCCTGACTTTC.

The chain has TRBV19 and TRBJ2-2, with 9 bases that match TRBD1. Germline V gives CDR1 LNHDA, CDR2 SQIVND (reference sequence). V dropped 8 bases and J dropped 5; count of bases not matched to a gene: 9. CDR3 length: 15 residues. In DNA form, the CDR3 reads TGTGCCAGTCTAACCGGGACAGGGAGAACCGGGGAGCTGTTTTTT. It encodes CASLTGTGRTGELFF.

In its sample, this clone was seen once. The V gene is TRBV5-1, the J gene TRBJ2-3; 10 nucleotides match TRBD2. Losses at the gene ends were 4 bases for V and 1 base for J; bases not matched to a gene: 3. The CDR3 sequence is 15 residues long. Germline V gives CDR1 SGHRS, CDR2 YFSETQ. In DNA form, the CDR3 reads TGCGCCAGCAGCCAAGGGACTAGCGGCACAGATACGCAGTATTTT. Its protein is CASSQGTSGTDTQYF.

The chain uses TRBV5-1 and TRBJ1-1; D not resolved. The V gene's germline CDR1 is SGHRS and CDR2 YFSETQ. Trimming pared 2 bases from V and 3 bases from J, leaving 8 bases between. The CDR3 runs 13 residues. The CDR3 is CASSFGTYTEAFF. CDR3 in DNA: TGCGCCAGCAGCTTTGGCACCTACACTGAAGCTTTCTTT.

The rearrangement links TRBV5-6 to TRBJ1-1; D gene ambiguous. The CDR3 extends over 13 amino acids. Germline V gives CDR1 SGHDT, CDR2 YYEEEE. Deletions cut 0 bases from V and 2 bases from J, with 5 bases between. The CDR3 sequence: CASSLGLNTEAFF. CDR3 bases: TGTGCCAGCAGCTTGGGGCTTAACACTGAAGCTTTCTTT. Filled out from reference TRBV5-6 and TRBJ1-1, the complete variable domain reads DAGVTQSPTHLIKTRGQQVTLRCSPKSGHDTVSWYQQALGQGPQFIFQYYEEEERQRGNFPDRFSGHQFPNYSSELNVNALLLGDSALYLCASSLGLNTEAFFGQGTRLTVV.

V usage is TRBV6-1 and J usage is TRBJ2-5; D gene unclear. Trimming took off 5 bases at V and 5 bases at J, with 15 bases between the two ends. The CDR3 is made up of 14 amino acids. Germline CDR1 MNHNS, CDR2 SASEGT. The CDR3 bases are TGTGCCAGCAGTCCTGACATCCTCCGGGAGACCCAGTACTTC. This codes for CASSPDILRETQYF.

The rearrangement links TRBV29-1 to TRBJ2-3; D unclear. The CDR3 loop spans 13 amino acids. Trimming took off 8 bases at V and 0 bases at J, with 12 bases between the two ends. In germline, CDR1 is SQVTM, CDR2 ANQGSEA. The chain's CDR3 is CSLLVDSTDTQYF. CDR3 nucleotides: TGCAGCTTACTCGTAGATAGCACAGATACGCAGTATTTT.

This chain connects TRBV5-5 to TRBJ2-7, with a weak D call TRBD1 (7 bases). CDR1 is SGHKS and CDR2 is YYEKEE in the germline V gene (reference sequence). V was clipped by 3 bases and J by 5 bases, with 15 bases between them. The CDR3 covers 14 residues. CDR3 bases: TGTGCCAGCAGCTCTCCAGGGGGAGGTAACGAGCAGTACTTC. This sequence encodes CASSSPGGGNEQYF.

The chain carries TRBV7-2 and TRBJ2-2; 9 nucleotides agree with TRBD2. This CDR3 region has 17 residues. Germline V gene data show CDR1 as SGHTA and CDR2 as FQGNSA. The V gene end was trimmed by 1 base and the J gene end by 5 bases; junction bases not matched to a gene: 8. In DNA, the CDR3 is TGTGCCAGCAGCTTAGACCCCCTAGCGGGAAAAACCGGGGAGCTGTTTTTT. This encodes CASSLDPLAGKTGELFF.

This clone was detected a few times. The V and J genes are TRBV7-9 and TRBJ1-1; no clear D gene. V was trimmed by 1 base and J by 0 bases, leaving 6 bases between them. CDR1 is SEHNR and CDR2 is FQNEAQ in the germline V gene (reference sequence). CDR3 size: 14 residues. The CDR3 region is CASSLGQMNTEAFF. The CDR3 nucleotides read TGTGCCAGCAGCTTAGGACAAATGAACACTGAAGCTTTCTTT.

The rearrangement uses TRBV7-2 and TRBJ1-1; D remains unclear. Germline-derived CDR1 and CDR2 are SGHTA and FQGNSA. The ends were cut back, 1 base at V and 1 base at J, with 7 bases in the middle. This CDR3 has 14 amino acids. CDR3 residues: CASSLDLANTEAFF. DNA for the CDR3: TGTGCCAGCAGCTTAGACCTGGCGAACACTGAAGCTTTCTTT.

This chain connects TRBV5-4 to TRBJ2-7, with D possibly TRBD2 on 6 matching bases. Germline V gives CDR1 SGHNT, CDR2 YYREEE (reference sequence). Trimming removed 1 base from V and 3 bases from J, with 11 bases in between. The CDR3 is made up of 14 amino acids. CDR3 amino acids: CASSLSAEGYEQYF. CDR3 DNA: TGTGCCAGCAGCTTGTCAGCGGAGGGCTACGAGCAGTACTTC.

The CDR3 is CASSYPDRGNTGELFF. The CDR3 coding sequence is TGTGCCAGCAGTTATCCGGACAGGGGGAACACCGGGGAGCTGTTTTTT. The genes are TRBV6-6 and TRBJ2-2, with TRBD1 matching 9 bases. CDR3 length: 16 amino acids. Germline-derived CDR1 and CDR2 are MNHNY and SVGAGI (reference sequence). V lost 3 bases, J lost 1 base, and 3 bases stayed unmatched.

The chain recombines TRBV19 with TRBJ2-2, with no clear D. V lost 2 bases and J lost 8, with 12 bases in between. CDR1 and CDR2 from the germline V gene are LNHDA and SQIVND (reference sequence). The length of the CDR3 is 14 residues. The CDR3 loop is CASSISHSSGELFF. The CDR3 DNA is TGTGCCAGTAGTATATCCCACTCTTCGGGGGAGCTGTTTTTT. The full variable domain, with the rest looked up from reference TRBV19 and TRBJ2-2, is DGGITQSPKYLFRKEGQNVTLSCEQNLNHDAMYWYRQDPGQGLRLIYYSQIVNDFQKGDIAEGYSVSREKKESFPLTVTSAQKNPTAFYLCASSISHSSGELFFGEGSRLTVL.

The DNA for the CDR3 is TGTGCCAGTAGTAATGGGGACAAGGGAAACAATCAGCCCCAGCATTTT. Its translation: CASSNGDKGNNQPQHF. The chain carries TRBV19 and TRBJ1-5; D is possibly TRBD1 (6 bases). CDR3 size: 16 residues. Per germline, CDR1 LNHDA and CDR2 SQIVND (reference sequence). The V and J ends lost 4 bases and 3 bases respectively, with 16 bases between them.

V and J are TRBV5-1 and TRBJ2-5, with TRBD2 matching 11 bases. The assigned J gene may be wrong: the sequence end matches TRBJ2-7 better. CDR3 length: 14 amino acids. Germline lookup yields CDR1 SGHRS and CDR2 YFSETQ. The CDR3 spells CASSPGTSGYEQYF. The CDR3 DNA reads TGCGCCAGCAGCCCCGGGACTAGCGGCTACGAGCAGTACTTC.

The table lists this clone with a count of one. The chain recombines TRBV2 with TRBJ2-3; TRBD1 matches at 9 bases. Trimming at V came to 1 base and at J to 13 bases, leaving 3 bases not matched to a gene. This CDR3 comprises 12 residues. The germline V gene encodes CDR1 SNHLY and CDR2 FYNNEI. CDR3 DNA: TGTGCCAGCAGTGAAGGGCGGACAGGGGAGTATTTT. Protein: CASSEGRTGEYF.

The genes are TRBV4-3 and TRBJ2-7; D is unclear. V was trimmed by 3 bases and J by 1 base, leaving 13 bases between them. The length of the CDR3 is 15 residues. Germline V gene sequence: CDR1 LGHNA, CDR2 YSLEER. The chain's CDR3 is CASSQRLGRSYEQYF. The CDR3 DNA is TGCGCCAGCAGCCAGCGGCTAGGTCGTTCCTACGAGCAGTACTTC.

The chain combines TRBV29-1 with TRBJ2-7; D unclear. The V gene's germline CDR1 is SQVTM and CDR2 ANQGSEA. CDR3 length: 17 residues. V shed 6 bases and J shed 3 bases, with 27 bases lying between them. The CDR3 coding sequence is TGCAGCGTAGCCCTTCTTCCTGGAGTAGATATCGGCTACGAGCAGTACTTC. Its protein product is CSVALLPGVDIGYEQYF.

This clone was observed once. The V gene is TRBV12-5, the J gene TRBJ2-1; 9 bases map to TRBD2. CDR3 size: 17 residues. The V segment lost 6 bases and the J segment 4 bases; nucleotides outside the gene matches: 13. The germline gives CDR1 LGHNT, CDR2 FRNRAP. This chain's CDR3 is CASGPSRGRAFYNEQFF. The CDR3 DNA follows: TGTGCTAGTGGCCCCTCGCGCGGGAGGGCCTTTTACAATGAGCAGTTCTTC. The full variable domain, its missing parts supplied by reference TRBV12-5 and TRBJ2-1, is DARVTQTPRHKVTEMGQEVTMRCQPILGHNTVFWYRQTMMQGLELLAYFRNRAPLDDSGMPKDRFSAEMPDATLATLKIQPSEPRDSAVYFCASGPSRGRAFYNEQFFGPGTRLTVL.

The rearrangement joins TRBV7-9 to TRBJ2-1; 8 nucleotides line up with TRBD2. After removal of 5 bases from V and 0 bases from J, the junction contained 3 bases not matched to a gene. The germline V gene has CDR1 SEHNR and CDR2 FQNEAQ (reference sequence). The length of the CDR3 is 15 residues. The CDR3 is CASSVSGGSYNEQFF. CDR3 DNA sequence: TGTGCCAGCAGCGTCAGCGGGGGCTCCTACAATGAGCAGTTCTTC.

As DNA, the CDR3 is TGTGCCAGTAGGCTACAGGGGGACGGTCAGCCCCAGCATTTT. Translated: CASRLQGDGQPQHF. The chain has TRBV19 and TRBJ1-5, with 8 bases matching TRBD1. The CDR3 consists of 14 residues. The germline V gene has CDR1 LNHDA and CDR2 SQIVND (reference sequence). The V gene end was trimmed by 6 bases and the J gene end by 6 bases; junction bases not matched to a gene: 7.

The chain carries TRBV11-3 and TRBJ2-5, with 7 nucleotides matching TRBD2. V was pared by 1 base and J by 6 bases, with 17 bases of the junction left unmatched. The CDR3 loop spans 18 amino acids. The germline CDR1 and CDR2 sequences are SGHNT and YENEEA. The CDR3 reads CASSLVGVAGEGIKTQYF. CDR3 sequence (DNA): TGTGCCAGCAGCTTAGTTGGGGTGGCGGGAGAAGGTATAAAGACCCAGTACTTC.

The chain uses TRBV5-1 and TRBJ2-2; 7 bases align to TRBD2. In germline, CDR1 is SGHRS, CDR2 YFSETQ. This CDR3 has 15 amino acids. The junction had 4 bases not matched to a gene; V was cut back by 4 bases and J by 1 base. This CDR3 reads CASSSLAENTGELFF. CDR3 sequence (DNA): TGCGCCAGCAGCAGTCTAGCGGAGAACACCGGGGAGCTGTTTTTT.

V usage is TRBV18 and J usage is TRBJ2-3; TRBD2 aligns across 16 bases. Trimming removed 0 bases from V and 5 bases from J; junction bases left unmatched: 2. The CDR3 covers 17 residues. Germline V gives CDR1 KGHSH, CDR2 LQKENI. CDR3 DNA sequence: TGTGCCAGCTCACCACCGGGACTAGCGGGAGGGAGAGATACGCAGTATTTT. Translation gives CASSPPGLAGGRDTQYF.

The chain combines TRBV5-1 with TRBJ1-1; D is possibly TRBD1 (6 bases). V was clipped by 4 bases and J by 0 bases, with 10 bases between them. Per germline, CDR1 SGHRS and CDR2 YFSETQ. This CDR3 is 14 amino acids long. The CDR3 is CASSPGTLNTEAFF. The CDR3 coding sequence is TGCGCCAGCAGCCCCGGGACATTGAACACTGAAGCTTTCTTT.

The V call is TRBV19, the J call TRBJ2-1, with 8 bases matching TRBD2. V shed 10 bases and J 4 bases; nucleotides not matched to a gene: 9. Germline V gene data show CDR1 as LNHDA and CDR2 as SQIVND (reference sequence). The CDR3 is made up of 14 amino acids. The CDR3 spells CATGGRLLYNEQFF. DNA of the CDR3: TGTGCCACGGGGGGGCGGTTACTTTACAATGAGCAGTTCTTC.